This T cell receptor beta chain originates from a study of shared clonotypes between healthy human individuals. Overall study findings and caveats: In contrast to clonotypes shared by all four donors, non-shared clonotypes had lower generation probabilities.

The assay was immunoSEQ multiplex PCR, and TCRdb's table has in-frame clones only and misses some. The sample records tens of thousands of clones, 60% to 65% being singletons. Comment on this clone: Its antigen remains unidentified.

CDR3 size: 16 residues. Per the germline V gene, CDR1 is MDHEN and CDR2 is SYDVKM. V shed 2 bases and J 4 bases; nucleotides not matched to a gene: 8. Material: memory CD8+ T cells sorted from blood. Subset specified: CD45RO+ cells pooled with CCR7-negative TemRA cells. The TCR sequence derives from a man aged 30 to 45 in good health. The gene calls are TRBV28 and TRBJ2-1; TRBD2 aligns across 7 bases. The CDR3 spells CASSLDRPSGYNEQFF. The CDR3 DNA reads as TGTGCCAGCAGTTTAGACCGGCCTAGCGGATACAATGAGCAGTTCTTC.